These 12 T cell receptor beta chains came from one sample sequenced in a study of blood T cell repertoires in COVID-19. Sequencing was performed with immunoSEQ multiplex PCR; in TCRdb, only in-frame clones are kept and a portion is missing. Of 87,000 or so clones in the sample, approximately 82% were seen once. Sequences were obtained from peripheral blood. The receptors derive from a woman in her 70s with acute or convalescent COVID-19.

The J gene is TRBJ2-2, the V gene TRBV7-2; TRBD2 matches 8 bases. The CDR3 is 16 residues long. The V gene end was trimmed by 7 bases and the J gene end by 5 bases; junction bases not matched to a gene: 12. The germline gives CDR1 SGHTA, CDR2 FQGNSA. CDR3 bases: TGTGCCAGCATGACCACGGGGGGGGGCGGGACCGGGGAGCTGTTTTTT. Protein product: CASMTTGGGGTGELFF.

This clone was detected a few times. The rearrangement links TRBV30 to TRBJ2-3; tentatively, D is TRBD2 (5 bases). This CDR3 region has 14 residues. Trimming shortened V by 0 bases and J by 4 bases, and 11 bases separated the two germline ends. CDR1 and CDR2 from the germline V gene are GTSNPN and SVGIG (reference sequence). The CDR3 here is CAWSVPGLADTQYF. Here the CDR3 DNA reads TGTGCCTGGAGTGTTCCGGGGTTAGCAGATACGCAGTATTTT.

The chain couples TRBV24-1 to TRBJ1-2, with D uncertain. There are 12 residues in the CDR3. The germline CDR1 and CDR2 sequences are KGHDR and SFDVKD. With 4 bases removed from V and 6 bases from J, the gap between germline ends came to 8 bases. CDR3 sequence: CATSDPTHGYTF. CDR3 nucleotide sequence: TGTGCCACCAGTGACCCAACACATGGCTACACCTTC.

J is TRBJ2-7 and V is TRBV15; D call uncertain. The V gene lost 0 bases and the J gene lost 0 bases, with 6 bases spanning the gap. Germline V gene sequence: CDR1 LNHNV, CDR2 YYDKDF (reference sequence). CDR3 length: 14 amino acids. In DNA form, the CDR3 reads TGTGCCACCAGCAGAGAAGCGACCTCCTACGAGCAGTACTTC. Amino acid sequence: CATSREATSYEQYF.

The chain carries TRBV10-3 and TRBJ2-5, with TRBD1 matching over 10 bases. The length of the CDR3 is 14 residues. V lost 7 bases and J lost 4; bases outside the gene matches: 6. Per the germline V gene, CDR1 is ENHRY and CDR2 is SYGVKD. For the CDR3, the DNA is TGTGCCATCAATCCGGGACAGGGGATAGAGACCCAGTACTTC. Translation: CAINPGQGIETQYF.

The chain employs TRBV5-5 and TRBJ2-1; D is perhaps TRBD2 (5 bases). Germline CDR1 and CDR2: SGHKS and YYEKEE (reference sequence). The CDR3 covers 15 residues. With 3 bases removed from V and 5 bases from J, the gap between germline ends came to 15 bases. The CDR3 nucleotides are TGTGCCAGCAGCTCAGCCGCAGTAGCGCACAATGAGCAGTTCTTC. This encodes CASSSAAVAHNEQFF.

The chain is built from TRBV7-9 and TRBJ1-5; D gene ambiguous. Germline loops: CDR1 SEHNR, CDR2 FQNEAQ (reference sequence). The CDR3 is made up of 13 amino acids. Deletions cut 4 bases from V and 4 bases from J, with 8 bases between. DNA for the CDR3: TGTGCCAGCAGCTCCCTTCCGAATCAGCCCCAGCATTTT. It specifies CASSSLPNQPQHF.

V and J are TRBV7-9 and TRBJ2-1; D might be TRBD1 (6 bases). The CDR3 runs to 12 residues. Germline values: CDR1 SEHNR, CDR2 FQNEAQ (reference sequence). The V end was cut by 2 bases, the J end by 7 bases, with 6 bases between. Written as DNA, the CDR3 is TGTGCCAGCAGCTTACAGGGGAATGAGCAGTTCTTC. Translating gives CASSLQGNEQFF.

This clone was recorded once. The V gene is TRBV5-1, the J gene TRBJ2-1; the match to TRBD2 covers 8 bases. The CDR3 runs to 15 residues. J was trimmed by 6 bases and V by 3 bases; bases with no gene match: 8. CDR1 and CDR2 from the germline V gene are SGHRS and YFSETQ. The CDR3, as DNA: TGCGCCAGCAGCTCGCCGGGACTAGTCGGCAATGAGCAGTTCTTC. Its protein product is CASSSPGLVGNEQFF. Drawing the rest from reference TRBV5-1 and TRBJ2-1, the complete variable domain is KAGVTQTPRYLIKTRGQQVTLSCSPISGHRSVSWYQQTPGQGLQFLFEYFSETQRNKGNFPGRFSGRQFSNSRSEMNVSTLELGDSALYLCASSSPGLVGNEQFFGPGTRLTVL.

The chain joins TRBV11-2 to TRBJ1-3; the D is unclear. The CDR3 is made up of 12 amino acids. V was pared by 5 bases and J by 4 bases, with 6 bases between. Germline assignment: CDR1 SGHAT and CDR2 FQNNGV. CDR3 protein: CASSSLGNTIYF. The CDR3 DNA sequence: TGTGCCAGCAGCAGCTTGGGAAACACCATATATTTT.

This clone was detected a few times. The CDR3 DNA is TGTGCCAGCAGCCAAGGGCTGGGACAGGGGGAAGATACGCAGTATTTT. Protein product: CASSQGLGQGEDTQYF. V usage is TRBV4-2 and J usage is TRBJ2-3, with 11 bases identical to TRBD1. V dropped 1 base and J dropped 5; count of bases not matched to a gene: 5. The germline gives CDR1 LGHNA, CDR2 YNFKEQ. The length of the CDR3 is 16 residues.

The genes are TRBV7-9 and TRBJ2-2; 15 nucleotides match TRBD2. This CDR3 comprises 19 residues. V shed 5 bases, J shed 0 bases, and the junction held 7 bases outside the gene matches. Germline CDR1 is SEHNR and CDR2 is FQNEAQ (reference sequence). This chain's CDR3 is CASSRGLAGGHSNTGELFF. Here the CDR3 DNA reads TGTGCCAGCAGCCGGGGACTAGCGGGGGGCCATTCGAACACCGGGGAGCTGTTTTTT.